This T cell receptor (beta chain) was recorded in a study of siplizumab effects on memory and regulatory T cells. Findings of the study overall: The authors could not assign a naive or memory phenotype to roughly 75-97% of proliferating CD4+ or CD8+ clones. Siplizumab brought about a significant reduction in alloreactive sequences traceable to unstimulated CD4+ memory cells. Among mappable alloreactive CD4+ clones, the Treg-derived fraction averaged approximately 75% with siplizumab versus around 30% in controls.

Around 9.2 x 10^4 TCR templates underwent assay in every sample. Some clones are missing from TCRdb's copy, which holds only in-frame ones; the method was immunoSEQ multiplex PCR. The repertoire includes about 82,000 clones, about nine tenths of them detected once, and under 2% sits in the top ten. Points on this clone: Its specificity is not known.

Germline values: CDR1 MNHEY, CDR2 SMNVEV (reference sequence). The CDR3 length is 16 residues. V trimming: 8 bases; J trimming: 5 bases; junction bases outside the gene matches: 17. The source is a human donor in good health. The sequenced material came from Tregs sorted from blood. The rearrangement joins TRBV27 to TRBJ1-2, with 7 bases that match TRBD1. The CDR3 DNA reads TGTGCCAGCTATCCCGCGGGACAGTCCCTCCCTTATGGCTACACCTTC. Protein: CASYPAGQSLPYGYTF.